A selection of T cell receptor beta chains follows, all from one sample in a study of identical twins. TCRdb re-analysed the 5' RACE reads in MiXCR, keeping a single row per CDR3 protein. The sample comprises around 470,000 distinct CDR3 sequences, approximately 15% of which are singletons, and 0.52% rests with the top ten. This sample also appeared in a second study, on yellow fever vaccine responses in identical twins.

Sequencing input: CD4+ T cells sorted from blood. The origin of the receptors is a woman aged 18-29 years in good health. Each CDR3 is given with its conserved first and last residue. The D gene is left open where the match is weak. Some rows mark clone size as missing; the rest say once, few, many or name a class of expanded clone.

j_call: TRBJ2-2
v_call: TRBV6-4
clone_size: -
cdr3_length: 14
d_call: -
cdr3_nt: TGTGCCAGCAAGAGACGGTCGAACACCGGGGAGCTGTTTTTT
cdr3_aa: CASKRRSNTGELFF

j_call: TRBJ2-3
v_call: TRBV4-3
clone_size: many
cdr3_length: 16
d_call: -
cdr3_nt: TGCGCCAGCAGCCAAGGGGGTAGAGAACGCACAGATACGCAGTATTTT
cdr3_aa: CASSQGGRERTDTQYF

j_call: TRBJ2-1
v_call: TRBV28
clone_size: many
cdr3_length: 14
d_call: TRBD2
cdr3_nt: TGTGCCAGCAGTTTCGCGGGAGGCCGGGATGAGCAGTTCTTC
cdr3_aa: CASSFAGGRDEQFF

j_call: TRBJ2-2
v_call: TRBV2
clone_size: many
cdr3_length: 15
d_call: TRBD1
cdr3_nt: TGTGCCAGCAGTTTGTCAGGGGGTAGCACCGGGGAGCTGTTTTTT
cdr3_aa: CASSLSGGSTGELFF

j_call: TRBJ2-7
v_call: TRBV5-1
clone_size: few
cdr3_length: 12
d_call: -
cdr3_nt: TGCGCCAGCAGCCCCGGGAAGTACGAGCAGTACTTC
cdr3_aa: CASSPGKYEQYF

j_call: TRBJ2-1
v_call: TRBV15
clone_size: few
cdr3_length: 15
d_call: TRBD2
cdr3_nt: TGTGCCACCAGCGTACCGGGGGGGGCTTACAATGAGCAGTTCTTC
cdr3_aa: CATSVPGGAYNEQFF

j_call: TRBJ2-3
v_call: TRBV20-1
clone_size: -
cdr3_length: 16
d_call: TRBD2
cdr3_nt: TGCAGTGCTAGAGATCCCCTGGCGGGGGTGGTAGATACGCAGTATTTT
cdr3_aa: CSARDPLAGVVDTQYF

j_call: TRBJ2-7
v_call: TRBV4-3
clone_size: many
cdr3_length: 16
d_call: -
cdr3_nt: TGCGCCAGCAGCCGGGAACTTCAACCACAGGTCTGGGAGCAGTACTTC
cdr3_aa: CASSRELQPQVWEQYF

j_call: TRBJ1-1
v_call: TRBV25-1
clone_size: -
cdr3_length: 14
d_call: -
cdr3_nt: TGTGCCAGCAGTGGCTACCCCCGGGACACTGAAGCTTTCTTT
cdr3_aa: CASSGYPRDTEAFF

j_call: TRBJ2-7
v_call: TRBV4-2
clone_size: few
cdr3_length: 13
d_call: -
cdr3_nt: TGTGCCAGCAGCCTGACCACAGTCGACGAGCAGTACTTC
cdr3_aa: CASSLTTVDEQYF

j_call: TRBJ2-3
v_call: TRBV19
clone_size: few
cdr3_length: 13
d_call: -
cdr3_nt: TGTGCCAGTAGTATTGCAGGTCCAGATACGCAGTATTTT
cdr3_aa: CASSIAGPDTQYF

j_call: TRBJ2-5
v_call: TRBV20-1
clone_size: -
cdr3_length: 13
d_call: -
cdr3_nt: TGCAGTGCACTCCGGGACTACCAAGAGACCCAGTACTTC
cdr3_aa: CSALRDYQETQYF

j_call: TRBJ1-1
v_call: TRBV7-2
clone_size: -
cdr3_length: 12
d_call: -
cdr3_nt: TGTGCCAGCAGCTTAGAAATTACTGAAGCTTTCTTT
cdr3_aa: CASSLEITEAFF

j_call: TRBJ2-1
v_call: TRBV9
clone_size: few
cdr3_length: 14
d_call: -
cdr3_nt: TGTGCCAGCAGTTTGGACGGGAGATCGAATGAGCAGTTCTTC
cdr3_aa: CASSLDGRSNEQFF

j_call: TRBJ2-7
v_call: TRBV12-3/TRBV12-4
clone_size: -
cdr3_length: 12
d_call: -
cdr3_nt: TGTGCCAGCAGTTTAAAGGTCCACGAGCAGTACTTC
cdr3_aa: CASSLKVHEQYF

j_call: TRBJ2-1
v_call: TRBV19
clone_size: -
cdr3_length: 13
d_call: TRBD2
cdr3_nt: TGTGCCAGCTCAAACGGGGGGTACAATGAGCAGTTCTTC
cdr3_aa: CASSNGGYNEQFF

j_call: TRBJ1-5
v_call: TRBV6-2/TRBV6-3
clone_size: -
cdr3_length: 13
d_call: -
cdr3_nt: TGTGCCAGCAGTCCGACAGCTGCTGGGCCCCAGCATTTT
cdr3_aa: CASSPTAAGPQHF

j_call: TRBJ1-1
v_call: TRBV20-1
clone_size: -
cdr3_length: 13
d_call: TRBD1
cdr3_nt: TGCAGTGCTGGGAACAGGGGGAACACTGAAGCTTTCTTT
cdr3_aa: CSAGNRGNTEAFF

j_call: TRBJ1-5
v_call: TRBV27
clone_size: many
cdr3_length: 18
d_call: TRBD1
cdr3_nt: TGTGCCAGCAGTCACACCCTTTCCCGGGACAGGGGAGATCAGCCCCAGCATTTT
cdr3_aa: CASSHTLSRDRGDQPQHF

j_call: TRBJ2-6
v_call: TRBV25-1
clone_size: few
cdr3_length: 13
d_call: -
cdr3_nt: TGTGCCAGCAGTCCTGCGTGGGCCAACGTCCTGACTTTC
cdr3_aa: CASSPAWANVLTF

j_call: TRBJ2-7
v_call: TRBV6-1
clone_size: -
cdr3_length: 14
d_call: TRBD1
cdr3_nt: TGTGCCAGCAAACGAGGACAGGGGGCTTACGAGCAGTACTTC
cdr3_aa: CASKRGQGAYEQYF

j_call: TRBJ2-5
v_call: TRBV12-5
clone_size: -
cdr3_length: 12
d_call: -
cdr3_nt: TGTGCTAGCGAGAGTAGTCAAGAGACCCAGTACTTC
cdr3_aa: CASESSQETQYF

j_call: TRBJ2-7
v_call: TRBV28
clone_size: few
cdr3_length: 13
d_call: TRBD2
cdr3_nt: TGTGCCAGCAACCTAGCGGCCTCCTACGAGCAGTACTTC
cdr3_aa: CASNLAASYEQYF

j_call: TRBJ2-1
v_call: TRBV28
clone_size: -
cdr3_length: 15
d_call: TRBD1
cdr3_nt: TGTGCCAGCAGCTCAGGGGGGACAGGGTTCGATGAGCAGTTCTTC
cdr3_aa: CASSSGGTGFDEQFF

j_call: TRBJ1-1
v_call: TRBV12-3/TRBV12-4
clone_size: few
cdr3_length: 14
d_call: -
cdr3_nt: TGTGCCAGCAGTTTCCAGCCTCGGGGAACTGAAGCTTTCTTT
cdr3_aa: CASSFQPRGTEAFF

j_call: TRBJ2-2
v_call: TRBV20-1
clone_size: few
cdr3_length: 15
d_call: -
cdr3_nt: TGCAGTGCTAGAGCACAATATCGGGCCACCGGGGAGCTGTTTTTT
cdr3_aa: CSARAQYRATGELFF

j_call: TRBJ2-4
v_call: TRBV29-1
clone_size: -
cdr3_length: 12
d_call: TRBD1
cdr3_nt: TGCAGCGTTCTGGACAGGAATAACATTCAGTACTTC
cdr3_aa: CSVLDRNNIQYF

j_call: TRBJ2-3
v_call: TRBV5-1
clone_size: many
cdr3_length: 12
d_call: -
cdr3_nt: TGCGCCAGCAGCTTTCCGGGAGATACGCAGTATTTT
cdr3_aa: CASSFPGDTQYF

j_call: TRBJ2-1
v_call: TRBV29-1
clone_size: -
cdr3_length: 16
d_call: TRBD1
cdr3_nt: TGCAGCGTTGAAGTGGGGACAGGGTCGACCTACAATGAGCAGTTCTTC
cdr3_aa: CSVEVGTGSTYNEQFF

j_call: TRBJ2-5
v_call: TRBV7-6
clone_size: -
cdr3_length: 15
d_call: TRBD1
cdr3_nt: TGTGCCAGCAGCTTAGGTAACAGGGGACAAGAGACCCAGTACTTC
cdr3_aa: CASSLGNRGQETQYF

j_call: TRBJ1-1
v_call: TRBV10-1
clone_size: -
cdr3_length: 15
d_call: -
cdr3_nt: TGCGCCAGCAGTGAGTCTATCGGGATGAACACTGAAGCTTTCTTT
cdr3_aa: CASSESIGMNTEAFF

j_call: TRBJ2-6
v_call: TRBV27
clone_size: -
cdr3_length: 14
d_call: TRBD1
cdr3_nt: TGTGCCAGCAGTTTATCTACGACAGGGTACGTCCTGACTTTC
cdr3_aa: CASSLSTTGYVLTF

j_call: TRBJ1-1
v_call: TRBV12-3/TRBV12-4
clone_size: many
cdr3_length: 14
d_call: TRBD1
cdr3_nt: TGTGCCAGCAGTTTCTCCGGGACAGGGTTTCGAGCTTTCTTT
cdr3_aa: CASSFSGTGFRAFF

j_call: TRBJ2-2
v_call: TRBV12-3/TRBV12-4
clone_size: many
cdr3_length: 15
d_call: -
cdr3_nt: TGTGCCAGCAGTTTACGAGCGGCAGCCACCGGGGAGCTGTTTTTT
cdr3_aa: CASSLRAAATGELFF

j_call: TRBJ1-1
v_call: TRBV20-1
clone_size: -
cdr3_length: 13
d_call: -
cdr3_nt: TGCAGTGCTAGGGAGGGGGAGGTAACTGAAGCTTTCTTT
cdr3_aa: CSAREGEVTEAFF

j_call: TRBJ2-7
v_call: TRBV19
clone_size: -
cdr3_length: 13
d_call: TRBD1
cdr3_nt: TGTGCCAGTGCCACAGGGGGCGAATACGAGCAGTACTTC
cdr3_aa: CASATGGEYEQYF

j_call: TRBJ2-5
v_call: TRBV12-3/TRBV12-4
clone_size: -
cdr3_length: 15
d_call: -
cdr3_nt: TGTGCCAGCAGTCCACCGGGACGGCCGCAAGAGACCCAGTACTTC
cdr3_aa: CASSPPGRPQETQYF

j_call: TRBJ2-2
v_call: TRBV11-2
clone_size: once
cdr3_length: 19
d_call: TRBD2
cdr3_nt: TGTGCCAGCAGCACTTCAACGGGGCGGGGGAAAGTCAATGCCGGGGAGCTGTTTTTT
cdr3_aa: CASSTSTGRGKVNAGELFF

j_call: TRBJ2-5
v_call: TRBV18
clone_size: -
cdr3_length: 14
d_call: -
cdr3_nt: TGTGCCAGCTCACCTTTGTCTTCGGCCGAGACCCAGTACTTC
cdr3_aa: CASSPLSSAETQYF

j_call: TRBJ2-3
v_call: TRBV7-2
clone_size: -
cdr3_length: 16
d_call: TRBD2
cdr3_nt: TGTGCCAGCAGCTTGCAATCTAGCGGGACAGCAGATACGCAGTATTTT
cdr3_aa: CASSLQSSGTADTQYF

j_call: TRBJ2-4
v_call: TRBV20-1
clone_size: -
cdr3_length: 17
d_call: TRBD2
cdr3_nt: TGCAGTGCTAGAGATGGGATAGCGGGAGTAGCCAAAAACATTCAGTACTTC
cdr3_aa: CSARDGIAGVAKNIQYF

j_call: TRBJ2-3
v_call: TRBV7-2
clone_size: few
cdr3_length: 17
d_call: -
cdr3_nt: TGTGCCAGCAGCTTTCTTAACATAAGAACTAGCACAGATACGCAGTATTTT
cdr3_aa: CASSFLNIRTSTDTQYF

j_call: TRBJ2-5
v_call: TRBV10-2
clone_size: few
cdr3_length: 16
d_call: TRBD2
cdr3_nt: TGCGCCAGCAGTGAAGTGAGACTAGCGGGGCCCGGGACCCAGTACTTC
cdr3_aa: CASSEVRLAGPGTQYF

j_call: TRBJ2-1
v_call: TRBV29-1
clone_size: -
cdr3_length: 12
d_call: TRBD1
cdr3_nt: TGCAGCGTTGGCCACCCAGGGGGTGAGCAGTTCTTC
cdr3_aa: CSVGHPGGEQFF

j_call: TRBJ2-7
v_call: TRBV2
clone_size: -
cdr3_length: 15
d_call: TRBD2
cdr3_nt: TGTGCCAGCAACGGAGCTAGCGGCTGGACCTACGAGCAGTACTTC
cdr3_aa: CASNGASGWTYEQYF